This is a list of T cell receptor beta chains from one sample in a study of blood T cell repertoires in COVID-19. Clones were read by immunoSEQ multiplex PCR, and TCRdb kept only the in-frame ones, dropping some. The sample lists more than 150,000 clones; around nine tenths were seen once. The sequencing sample was made of peripheral blood. The receptors were gathered from a man in his fifties or sixties with COVID-19, enrolled during active disease. Each CDR3 is given with its conserved first and last residue. The D gene is left open where the match is weak. Size values are once, few and many counts, or a class for expanded clones, and some rows have none.

D,size,V,J,CDR3,DNA
.,.,TRBV19,TRBJ2-3,CASSMKAGAVTDTQYF,TGTGCCAGTAGTATGAAGGCAGGGGCGGTCACAGATACGCAGTATTTT
.,.,TRBV15,TRBJ2-7,CATSREGRGTYEQYF,TGTGCCACCAGCAGAGAGGGCAGGGGAACCTACGAGCAGTACTTC
.,.,TRBV7-2,TRBJ1-3,CASSLVRPLGNPARNTIYF,TGTGCCAGCAGCTTAGTAAGACCGTTGGGCAACCCTGCGAGAAACACCATATATTTT
.,.,TRBV4-3,TRBJ2-2,CASSQASQGGELFF,TGCGCCAGCAGCCAAGCTTCCCAGGGCGGGGAGCTGTTTTTT
.,.,TRBV18,TRBJ2-2,CASSSGRVLLSRGELFF,TGTGCCAGCTCCTCCGGCAGGGTCCTCCTCTCACGCGGGGAGCTGTTTTTT
.,.,TRBV30,TRBJ2-1,CACYRVPSQGNEQFF,TGTGCCTGCTACCGCGTCCCCTCCCAGGGAAATGAGCAGTTCTTC
.,few,TRBV19,TRBJ1-1,CASSTQGGNTEAFF,TGTGCCAGTAGTACCCAAGGGGGGAACACTGAAGCTTTCTTT
.,.,TRBV2,TRBJ2-5,CASTYDKTGTQYF,TGTGCCAGCACATACGACAAGACAGGGACCCAGTACTTC
TRBD1,.,TRBV6-2/TRBV6-3,TRBJ2-7,CASSPDRVRTYEQYF,TGTGCCAGCAGCCCCGACAGGGTGCGTACCTACGAGCAGTACTTC
.,.,TRBV29-1,TRBJ1-1,CSVAAVGGRQNTEAFF,TGCAGCGTTGCCGCTGTCGGGGGACGGCAGAACACTGAAGCTTTCTTT
.,.,TRBV7-8,TRBJ1-6,CASSSGVQGRANSPLHF,TGTGCCAGCAGCTCAGGGGTACAGGGCAGGGCTAATTCACCCCTCCACTTT
.,.,TRBV18,TRBJ2-5,CASSPRGEYRQETQYF,TGTGCCAGCTCACCAAGAGGAGAGTACCGCCAAGAGACCCAGTACTTC
TRBD2,.,TRBV3-1/TRBV3-2,TRBJ2-7,CASSPIAGGRSEQYF,TGTGCCAGCAGCCCGATAGCGGGAGGTAGATCCGAGCAGTACTTC
TRBD2,.,TRBV5-1,TRBJ2-3,CASSFSGDTQYF,TGCGCCAGCAGCTTTAGCGGGGATACGCAGTATTTT
.,.,TRBV27,TRBJ1-2,CASSYPVYYGYTF,TGTGCCAGCAGTTACCCGGTCTACTATGGCTACACCTTC
.,.,TRBV28,TRBJ1-1,CAGSLGAGANTEAFF,TGTGCCGGCAGTTTAGGGGCAGGGGCGAACACTGAAGCTTTCTTT
TRBD1,.,TRBV28,TRBJ1-2,CASSLFEGQGVYGYTF,TGTGCCAGCAGTTTGTTCGAGGGACAGGGGGTTTATGGCTACACCTTC
TRBD1,.,TRBV19,TRBJ1-2,CASHIQGNYGYTF,TGTGCCAGTCACATACAGGGGAACTATGGCTACACCTTC
.,.,TRBV7-8,TRBJ2-3,CASSLEVITRSTDTQYF,TGTGCCAGCAGCTTAGAAGTAATAACCAGGTCAACAGATACGCAGTATTTT
TRBD2,.,TRBV2,TRBJ2-3,CASSVEQSGVTQYF,TGTGCCAGCAGTGTCGAGCAAAGCGGGGTTACGCAGTATTTT
.,.,TRBV28,TRBJ1-5,CASSVQSLAQPQHF,TGTGCCAGCAGTGTTCAAAGTCTGGCTCAGCCCCAGCATTTT
.,.,TRBV7-3,TRBJ2-1,CASSASRGNEQFF,TGTGCCAGCAGCGCCTCTAGGGGCAATGAGCAGTTCTTC
.,.,TRBV7-2,TRBJ2-1,CASRSLTNYNEQFF,TGTGCCAGCAGGTCGTTGACTAACTACAATGAGCAGTTCTTC